The clone carrying this TCR beta chain was observed at least ten times. Its antigen remains unidentified. The sample is drawn from a study of T cells in Graves' hyperthyroidism and ophthalmopathy. Study in general: Pretreatment peripheral blood was obtained at initial diagnosis. Study-wide results and caveats: Ophthalmopathy and stable hyperthyroidism were told apart by a 13 V-J model. In the blood, most expanded thyroid clonotypes above 0.001 appeared as well.

Authors of the study amplified TCR beta CDR3 regions from RNA transcripts. First-round RT-PCR with HTBI primers amplified the TCR CDR3 region. From the multiplex PCR reads, TCRdb called clonotypes with MiXCR, one entry per CDR3 protein. There are hundreds of thousands of distinct CDR3 sequences in the sample; 35% occur only once, and more than 25% lies in the top ten. Hyperthyroidism had been newly diagnosed in patients aged 18 to 65, and its duration was under 2 months. Sequenced material: blood. This receptor was taken from a woman in her 40s with Graves' hyperthyroidism.

This chain's CDR3 is CASSIMDGPYEQYF. In DNA form, the CDR3 reads TGTGCCAGTAGTATCATGGACGGTCCCTACGAGCAGTACTTC. V usage is TRBV19 and J usage is TRBJ2-7; D is unresolved. V lost 3 bases and J 2 bases, leaving 11 bases between the germline ends. Germline CDR1 and CDR2: LNHDA and SQIVND (reference sequence). The CDR3 extends over 14 amino acids. The full variable domain, with the rest looked up from reference TRBV19 and TRBJ2-7, is DGGITQSPKYLFRKEGQNVTLSCEQNLNHDAMYWYRQDPGQGLRLIYYSQIVNDFQKGDIAEGYSVSREKKESFPLTVTSAQKNPTAFYLCASSIMDGPYEQYFGPGTRLTVT.